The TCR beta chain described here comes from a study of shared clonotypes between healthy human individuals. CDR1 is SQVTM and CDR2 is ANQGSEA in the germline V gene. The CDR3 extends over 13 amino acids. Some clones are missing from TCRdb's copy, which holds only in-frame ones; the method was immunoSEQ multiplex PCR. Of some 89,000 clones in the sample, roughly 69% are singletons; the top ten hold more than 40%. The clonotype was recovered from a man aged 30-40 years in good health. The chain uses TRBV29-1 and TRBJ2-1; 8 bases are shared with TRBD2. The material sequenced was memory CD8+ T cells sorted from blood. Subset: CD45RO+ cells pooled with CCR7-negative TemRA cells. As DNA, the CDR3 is TGCAGTGCTACCGGGACTAGCTACAATGAGCAGTTCTTC. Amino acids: CSATGTSYNEQFF.